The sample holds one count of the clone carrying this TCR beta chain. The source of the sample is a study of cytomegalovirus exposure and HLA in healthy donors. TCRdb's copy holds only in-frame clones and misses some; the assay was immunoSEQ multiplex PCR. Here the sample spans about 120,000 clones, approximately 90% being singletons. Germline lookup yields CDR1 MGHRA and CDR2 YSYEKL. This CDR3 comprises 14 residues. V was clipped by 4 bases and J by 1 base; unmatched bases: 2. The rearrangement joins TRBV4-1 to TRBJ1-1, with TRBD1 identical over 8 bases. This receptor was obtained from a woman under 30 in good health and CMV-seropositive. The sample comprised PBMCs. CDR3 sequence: CASSLGTGNTEAFF. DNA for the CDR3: TGCGCCAGCAGCCTAGGGACAGGGAACACTGAAGCTTTCTTT.